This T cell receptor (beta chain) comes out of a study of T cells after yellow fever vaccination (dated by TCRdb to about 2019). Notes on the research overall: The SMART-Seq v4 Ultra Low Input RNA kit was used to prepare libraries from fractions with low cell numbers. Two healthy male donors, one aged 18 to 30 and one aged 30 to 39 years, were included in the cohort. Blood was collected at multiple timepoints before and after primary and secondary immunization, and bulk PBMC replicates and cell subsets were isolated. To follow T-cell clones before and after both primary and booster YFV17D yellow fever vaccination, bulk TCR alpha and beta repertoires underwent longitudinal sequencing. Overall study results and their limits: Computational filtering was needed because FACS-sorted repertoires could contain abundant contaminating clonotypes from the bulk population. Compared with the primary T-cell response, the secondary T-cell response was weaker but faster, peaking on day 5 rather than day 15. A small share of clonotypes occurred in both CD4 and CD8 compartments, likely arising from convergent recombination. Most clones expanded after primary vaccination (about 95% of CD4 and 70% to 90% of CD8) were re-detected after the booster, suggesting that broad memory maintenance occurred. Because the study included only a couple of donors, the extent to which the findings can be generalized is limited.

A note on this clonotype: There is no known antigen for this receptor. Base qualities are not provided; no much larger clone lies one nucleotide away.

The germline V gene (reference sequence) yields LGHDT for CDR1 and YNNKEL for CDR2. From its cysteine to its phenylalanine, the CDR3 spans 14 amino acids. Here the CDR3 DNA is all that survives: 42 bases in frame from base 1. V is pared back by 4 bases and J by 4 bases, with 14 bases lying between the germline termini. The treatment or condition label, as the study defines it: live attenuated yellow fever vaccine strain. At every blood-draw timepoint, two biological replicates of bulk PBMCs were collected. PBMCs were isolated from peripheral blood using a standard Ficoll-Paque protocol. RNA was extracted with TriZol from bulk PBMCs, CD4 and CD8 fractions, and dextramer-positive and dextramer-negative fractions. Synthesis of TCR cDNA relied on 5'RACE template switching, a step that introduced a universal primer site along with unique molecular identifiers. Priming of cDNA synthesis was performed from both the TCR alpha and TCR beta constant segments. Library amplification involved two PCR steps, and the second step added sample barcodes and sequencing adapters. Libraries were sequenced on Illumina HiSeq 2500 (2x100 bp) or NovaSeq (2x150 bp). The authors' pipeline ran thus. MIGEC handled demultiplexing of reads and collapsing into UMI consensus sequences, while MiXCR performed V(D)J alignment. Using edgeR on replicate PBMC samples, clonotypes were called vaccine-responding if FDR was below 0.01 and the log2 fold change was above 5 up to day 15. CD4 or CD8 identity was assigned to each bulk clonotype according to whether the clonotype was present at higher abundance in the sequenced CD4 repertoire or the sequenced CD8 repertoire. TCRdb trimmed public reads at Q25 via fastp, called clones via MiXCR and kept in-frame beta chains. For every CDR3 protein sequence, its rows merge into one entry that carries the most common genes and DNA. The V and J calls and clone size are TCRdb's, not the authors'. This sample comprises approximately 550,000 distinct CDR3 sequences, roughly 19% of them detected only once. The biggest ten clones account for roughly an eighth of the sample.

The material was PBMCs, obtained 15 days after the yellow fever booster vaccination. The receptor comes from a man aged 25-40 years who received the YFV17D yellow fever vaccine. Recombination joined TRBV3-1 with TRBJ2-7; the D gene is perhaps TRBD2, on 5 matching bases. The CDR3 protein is CASSRRPAVYEQYF. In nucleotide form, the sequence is TGTGCCAGCAGCCGCCGGCCAGCGGTTTACGAGCAGTACTTC.